Following are 28 T cell receptor beta chains from one sample sequenced in a study of cytomegalovirus exposure and HLA in healthy donors. Produced via immunoSEQ multiplex PCR; TCRdb's table is partial and in-frame only. The data hold around 140,000 clones, with roughly 93% observed a single time. The sample comprised PBMCs. All receptors derive from a young man in good health and CMV-seropositive.

The chain recombines TRBV7-2 with TRBJ2-1, with 8 bases aligning to TRBD1. CDR1 and CDR2 from the germline V gene are SGHTA and FQGNSA. Trimming at V came to 5 bases and at J to 10 bases, leaving 7 bases not matched to a gene. The CDR3 consists of 13 residues. CDR3 in amino acids: CASSAGGHREQFF. The CDR3 coding sequence is TGTGCCAGCAGCGCAGGGGGCCATCGGGAGCAGTTCTTC. The entire variable domain, with the rest obtained from reference TRBV7-2 and TRBJ2-1, is as follows: GAGVSQSPSNKVTEKGKDVELRCDPISGHTALYWYRQSLGQGLEFLIYFQGNSAPDKSGLPSDRFSAERTGGSVSTLTIQRTQQEDSAVYLCASSAGGHREQFFGPGTRLTVL.

The CDR3 nucleotides read TGTGCCAGCAGCCCCTGGACAGCCTACAATGAGCAGTTCTTC. The encoded protein is CASSPWTAYNEQFF. The chain combines TRBV7-9 with TRBJ2-1; D might be TRBD1 (6 bases). With 5 bases removed from V and 2 bases from J, the gap between germline ends came to 10 bases. The germline V gene has CDR1 SEHNR and CDR2 FQNEAQ (reference sequence). There are 14 residues in the CDR3.

The gene calls are TRBV6-1 and TRBJ1-4; D gene unclear. CDR1 is MNHNS and CDR2 is SASEGT in the germline V gene. Trimming removed 2 bases at V and 6 bases at J, with 7 bases between. The CDR3 covers 13 residues. CDR3 DNA: TGTGCCAGCAGTGAAACCAGTTATGAAAAACTGTTTTTT. Protein sequence: CASSETSYEKLFF.

This clone was detected only once. V usage is TRBV29-1 and J usage is TRBJ1-2; 8 bases map to TRBD1. This CDR3 region has 14 residues. Germline CDR1 SQVTM, CDR2 ANQGSEA. V was pared by 0 bases and J by 8 bases, with 8 bases of the junction left unmatched. Here the CDR3 DNA reads TGCAGCGTTGAAGATTGGCAGGGGGCGCGGGGCTACACCTTC. It codes for CSVEDWQGARGYTF.

V is TRBV29-1 and J is TRBJ1-1; tentatively, D is TRBD1 (5 bases). In germline, CDR1 is SQVTM, CDR2 ANQGSEA. CDR3 size: 16 residues. Between the trimmed V and J ends, which lost 0 bases and 0 bases, there was a span of 14 bases. CDR3 nucleotide sequence: TGCAGCGTTGAAGAGGGACTGAATGGATTGAACACTGAAGCTTTCTTT. Protein: CSVEEGLNGLNTEAFF.

The V call is TRBV15, the J call TRBJ2-7, with a weak D call TRBD1 (7 bases). This CDR3 spans 16 amino acids. In germline, CDR1 is LNHNV, CDR2 YYDKDF (reference sequence). The V gene lost 0 bases and the J gene lost 3 bases, with 15 bases spanning the gap. In DNA form, the CDR3 reads TGTGCCACCAGCAGAGATCATGGAGGGGGCCGCTACGAGCAGTACTTC. Protein product: CATSRDHGGGRYEQYF.

This clone has a single count. Within the sample, other DNA sequences also encode this same CDR3. This rearrangement joins TRBV28 to TRBJ2-7, with 7 bases that match TRBD1. The CDR3 is made up of 14 amino acids. Unmatched junction bases numbered 4, after V lost 2 bases and J lost 3 bases. Germline loops: CDR1 MDHEN, CDR2 SYDVKM. The CDR3 coding sequence is TGTGCCAGCAGTTTACCCGGGACAGTCTACGAGCAGTACTTC. Translation: CASSLPGTVYEQYF. Complete variable domain (other parts from reference TRBV28 and TRBJ2-7): DVKVTQSSRYLVKRTGEKVFLECVQDMDHENMFWYRQDPGLGLRLIYFSYDVKMKEKGDIPEGYSVSREKKERFSLILESASTNQTSMYLCASSLPGTVYEQYFGPGTRLTVT.

The chain couples TRBV28 to TRBJ2-5, with D possibly matching TRBD1 (6 bases). CDR3 size: 11 residues. Germline V gene sequence: CDR1 MDHEN, CDR2 SYDVKM. V was trimmed by 7 bases and J by 13 bases, leaving 16 bases between them. The DNA of the CDR3 is TGTGCCAGCACTCGGGGCAGGGGTTCGTACTTC. This translates into CASTRGRGSYF.

V and J are TRBV19 and TRBJ2-7; 12 positions match TRBD2. Per the germline V gene, CDR1 is LNHDA and CDR2 is SQIVND (reference sequence). The length of the CDR3 is 13 residues. The trim removed 11 bases at V and 11 bases at J, leaving 13 bases unmatched. In DNA, the CDR3 is TGTGCCCCCAAGGGGACTAGCGGGCGAGGGAAGTACTTC. Encoded protein: CAPKGTSGRGKYF.

This rearrangement joins TRBV6-1 to TRBJ2-5, with D possibly TRBD1 on 5 matching bases. V was trimmed by 0 bases and J by 1 base, leaving 9 bases between them. The CDR3 loop spans 15 amino acids. Germline V gene sequence: CDR1 MNHNS, CDR2 SASEGT. CDR3 in amino acids: CASSEAGVLQETQYF. In DNA form, the CDR3 reads TGTGCCAGCAGTGAAGCAGGGGTTCTCCAAGAGACCCAGTACTTC.

The rearrangement uses TRBV28 and TRBJ2-7; no reliable D call. Trimming removed 5 bases at V and 0 bases at J, with 11 bases between. The CDR3 runs to 14 residues. Germline CDR1 reads MDHEN; CDR2 reads SYDVKM. DNA for the CDR3: TGTGCCAGCAGTGCCGCTCGGAGCTCCTACGAGCAGTACTTC. Translated: CASSAARSSYEQYF.

This clone was detected only once. This chain connects TRBV9 to TRBJ2-7, with a possible D match to TRBD1 (5 bases). In germline, CDR1 is SGDLS, CDR2 YYNGEE. This CDR3 contains 13 residues. Trimming shortened V by 3 bases and J by 7 bases, and 14 bases separated the two germline ends. The CDR3 DNA is TGTGCCAGCAGCGAAGGGGCATCTAGAGAGCAGTACTTC. Amino acids: CASSEGASREQYF.

The V and J genes are TRBV5-5 and TRBJ1-1, with a weak D call TRBD1 (5 bases). Trimming removed 4 bases from V and 1 base from J, with 14 bases in between. CDR1 is SGHKS and CDR2 is YYEKEE in the germline V gene (reference sequence). This CDR3 contains 15 residues. The CDR3: CASSPTGVQNTEAFF. The CDR3 coding sequence is TGTGCCAGCAGCCCGACGGGGGTACAGAACACTGAAGCTTTCTTT.

The chain combines TRBV29-1 with TRBJ2-1; 7 bases map to TRBD2. V shed 8 bases and J 5 bases; nucleotides not matched to a gene: 21. Per germline, CDR1 SQVTM and CDR2 ANQGSEA. The CDR3 sequence is 17 residues long. As DNA, the CDR3 is TGCAGCACAAAAATTCGGGACTACGAAAAACGGGACAATGAGCAGTTCTTC. Amino acid sequence: CSTKIRDYEKRDNEQFF.

The V gene is TRBV27, the J gene TRBJ1-4, with 8 bases matching TRBD1. Germline CDR1 is MNHEY and CDR2 is SMNVEV (reference sequence). This CDR3 contains 15 residues. After removal of 5 bases from V and 0 bases from J, the junction contained 2 bases not matched to a gene. The CDR3 loop is CASSPQGATNEKLFF. In DNA form, the CDR3 reads TGTGCCAGCAGTCCACAGGGGGCAACTAATGAAAAACTGTTTTTT.

This rearrangement joins TRBV6-6 to TRBJ2-3; D gene uncertain. Trimming took 2 bases from V and 0 from J, leaving 9 bases between them. CDR3 size: 15 residues. CDR1 and CDR2 (germline): MNHNY, SVGAGI (reference sequence). The DNA for the CDR3 is TGTGCCAGCAGTTACATGACTTTTAGCACAGATACGCAGTATTTT. It translates to CASSYMTFSTDTQYF.

This chain connects TRBV28 to TRBJ1-1; D is uncertain. The length of the CDR3 is 12 residues. CDR1 and CDR2 from the germline V gene are MDHEN and SYDVKM. The V gene lost 6 bases and the J gene lost 1 base, with 6 bases spanning the gap. The CDR3 region is CASRLANTEAFF. The CDR3 DNA reads as TGTGCCAGCAGATTGGCGAACACTGAAGCTTTCTTT.

The chain joins TRBV6-6 to TRBJ1-4, with 9 bases fitting TRBD1. CDR3 length: 14 amino acids. CDR1 MNHNY and CDR2 SVGAGI come from the germline V gene (reference sequence). The V gene end was trimmed by 6 bases and the J gene end by 8 bases; junction bases not matched to a gene: 7. CDR3 sequence: CASRQTGGIEKLFF. The CDR3 DNA is TGTGCCAGCAGGCAGACAGGGGGAATCGAAAAACTGTTTTTT.

The CDR3 reads CSVEGGYEQYF. CDR3 nucleotide sequence: TGCAGCGTTGAAGGCGGGTACGAGCAGTACTTC. The chain combines TRBV29-1 with TRBJ2-7; a possible D gene is TRBD2 (5 bases). The V gene lost 1 base and the J gene lost 4 bases, with 5 bases spanning the gap. The CDR3 extends over 11 amino acids. Germline lookup yields CDR1 SQVTM and CDR2 ANQGSEA.

This clone ranks as medium-sized. The chain combines TRBV28 with TRBJ2-7; TRBD2 agrees at 10 bases. Looked up from germline, CDR1 is MDHEN and CDR2 is SYDVKM. Trimming removed 5 bases from V and 1 base from J; junction bases left unmatched: 2. The CDR3 contains 14 residues. CDR3 DNA: TGTGCCAGCAGTCCTAGCGGGAGATCCTACGAGCAGTACTTC. Protein sequence: CASSPSGRSYEQYF.

The chain combines TRBV2 with TRBJ1-2; the D gene is possibly TRBD1 (6 bases). This CDR3 region has 15 residues. Germline V lookup: CDR1 SNHLY, CDR2 FYNNEI. V lost 7 bases and J 0 bases, leaving 15 bases between the germline ends. The CDR3 region has the DNA TGTGCCAGCACCCGGGACATAACCGCTAACTATGGCTACACCTTC. Translating gives CASTRDITANYGYTF.

The rearrangement links TRBV19 to TRBJ1-5; 9 bases agree with TRBD1. The ends lost 5 bases at V and 7 bases at J; junction bases unmatched: 6. The CDR3 is 14 residues long. Germline values: CDR1 LNHDA, CDR2 SQIVND (reference sequence). Written as DNA, the CDR3 is TGTGCCAGTAGTTTCGGACAGGGGAGGCAGCCCCAGCATTTT. The encoded protein is CASSFGQGRQPQHF.

The chain carries TRBV29-1 and TRBJ1-1; no clear D gene. Germline CDR1 is SQVTM and CDR2 is ANQGSEA. The CDR3 is 11 amino acids. The V and J ends lost 4 bases and 5 bases respectively, with 8 bases between them. The CDR3 sequence is CSVVPGTEAFF. CDR3 nucleotide sequence: TGCAGCGTTGTCCCCGGGACTGAAGCTTTCTTT.

V is TRBV19 and J is TRBJ2-7, with a tentative D call TRBD2 (6 bases). Trimming cost V 5 bases and J 0 bases, with 8 bases left between them. Per germline, CDR1 LNHDA and CDR2 SQIVND (reference sequence). The length of the CDR3 is 13 residues. The CDR3 nucleotides are TGTGCCAGTAGTGCGGGACCCTCCTACGAGCAGTACTTC. Translation: CASSAGPSYEQYF.

The chain employs TRBV27 and TRBJ2-7; D not certain. From germline, CDR1 is MNHEY and CDR2 SMNVEV (reference sequence). The V end was cut by 3 bases, the J end by 3 bases, with 15 bases between. The CDR3 has 15 residues. The CDR3 spells CASSLRRGPVYEQYF. The CDR3 bases are TGTGCCAGCAGTTTGAGGAGAGGCCCAGTCTACGAGCAGTACTTC.

The chain combines TRBV29-1 with TRBJ2-1, with no clear D. This CDR3 is 12 amino acids long. In germline, CDR1 is SQVTM, CDR2 ANQGSEA. V was pared by 3 bases and J by 0 bases, with 3 bases between. The CDR3 sequence is CSVDLSYNEQFF. Written as DNA, the CDR3 is TGCAGCGTTGATCTCTCCTACAATGAGCAGTTCTTC.

The J gene is TRBJ2-2, the V gene TRBV13; D remains ambiguous. Trimming removed 1 base at V and 4 bases at J, with 10 bases between. The germline gives CDR1 PRHDT, CDR2 FYEKMQ (reference sequence). This CDR3 has 15 amino acids. CDR3 DNA sequence: TGTGCCAGCAGCTTAGAACAGCTATTCACCGGGGAGCTGTTTTTT. It encodes CASSLEQLFTGELFF.

The chain combines TRBV28 with TRBJ1-2; weak D call: TRBD1 (5 bases). Trimming pared 4 bases from V and 3 bases from J, leaving 9 bases between. The CDR3 extends over 13 amino acids. Germline CDR1 and CDR2: MDHEN and SYDVKM. The CDR3 reads CASSSRGHYGYTF. CDR3 bases: TGTGCCAGCAGTTCTAGGGGCCACTATGGCTACACCTTC.